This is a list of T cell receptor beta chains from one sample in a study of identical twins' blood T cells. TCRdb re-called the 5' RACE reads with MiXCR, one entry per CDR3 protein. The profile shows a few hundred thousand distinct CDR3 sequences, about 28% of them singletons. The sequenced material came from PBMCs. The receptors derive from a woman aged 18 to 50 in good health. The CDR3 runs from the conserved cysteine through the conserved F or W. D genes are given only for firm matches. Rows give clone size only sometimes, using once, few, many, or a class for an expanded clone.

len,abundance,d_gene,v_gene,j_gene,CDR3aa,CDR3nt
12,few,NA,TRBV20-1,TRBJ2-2,CSLHGSTGELFF,TGCAGTCTCCATGGCTCCACCGGGGAGCTGTTTTTT
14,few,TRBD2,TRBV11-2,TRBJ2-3,CASSFAGGTDTQYF,TGTGCCAGCAGCTTCGCGGGAGGCACAGATACGCAGTATTTT
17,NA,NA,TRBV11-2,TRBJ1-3,CASSLEGRAASGNTIYF,TGTGCCAGCAGCTTAGAAGGCAGGGCCGCCTCTGGAAACACCATATATTTT
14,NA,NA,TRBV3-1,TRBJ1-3,CASSPPKAGNTIYF,TGTGCCAGCAGCCCCCCAAAGGCTGGAAACACCATATATTTT
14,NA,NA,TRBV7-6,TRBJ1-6,CASSLDSQVPPLHF,TGTGCCAGCAGCTTAGATTCTCAGGTTCCACCCCTCCACTTT
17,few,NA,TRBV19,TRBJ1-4,CASSIRFVGGGNEKLFF,TGTGCCAGTAGTATCCGCTTCGTCGGGGGAGGTAATGAAAAACTGTTTTTT
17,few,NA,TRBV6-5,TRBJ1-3,CASSKTGPRDSGNTIYF,TGTGCCAGCAGCAAAACGGGACCGAGGGACTCTGGAAACACCATATATTTT
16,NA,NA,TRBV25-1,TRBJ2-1,CASSAGQGSSYNEQFF,TGTGCCAGCAGTGCAGGGCAGGGCAGCTCCTACAATGAGCAGTTCTTC
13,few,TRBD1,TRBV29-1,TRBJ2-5,CSVLGTGKETQYF,TGCAGCGTGTTAGGGACAGGGAAAGAGACCCAGTACTTC
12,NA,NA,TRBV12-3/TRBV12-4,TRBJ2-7,CTSSPGLPEQYF,TGTACCAGCAGCCCGGGACTTCCCGAGCAATACTTC
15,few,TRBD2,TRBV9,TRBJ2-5,CASSVTSGVQETQYF,TGTGCCAGCAGCGTAACTAGCGGGGTCCAAGAGACCCAGTACTTC
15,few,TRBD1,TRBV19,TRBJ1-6,CAGSLRQGNISPLHF,TGTGCCGGTAGTCTCCGACAGGGGAACATTTCACCCCTCCACTTT
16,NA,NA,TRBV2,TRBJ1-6,CASKYRASSYNSPLHF,TGTGCCAGCAAGTACAGGGCAAGCTCCTATAATTCACCCCTCCACTTT
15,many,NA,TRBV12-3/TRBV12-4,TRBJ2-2,CASSFSGMGAGELFF,TGTGCCAGCAGTTTTTCAGGGATGGGCGCCGGGGAGCTGTTTTTT
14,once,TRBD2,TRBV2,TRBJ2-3,CARSLAGARDTQYF,TGTGCCAGGAGTCTAGCGGGAGCGAGAGATACGCAGTATTTT
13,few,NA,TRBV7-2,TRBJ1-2,CASTLRQPYGYTF,TGTGCCAGCACCCTCCGTCAACCCTATGGCTACACCTTC
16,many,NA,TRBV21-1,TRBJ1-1,CASSMMEEQMNTEAFF,TGTGCCAGCAGCATGATGGAAGAACAGATGAACACTGAAGCTTTCTTT
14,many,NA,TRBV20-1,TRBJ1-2,CSAPNRVANYGYTF,TGCAGTGCGCCTAACAGGGTAGCTAACTATGGCTACACCTTC
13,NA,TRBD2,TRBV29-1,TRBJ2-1,CSQVAGGYNEQFF,TGCAGCCAGGTAGCGGGGGGGTACAATGAGCAGTTCTTC
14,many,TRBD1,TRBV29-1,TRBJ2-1,CSVLTGQDYNEQFF,TGCAGCGTCCTCACGGGACAGGACTACAATGAGCAGTTCTTC
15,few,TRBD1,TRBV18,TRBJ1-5,CASSSRTGENQPQHF,TGTGCCAGCTCATCTCGGACAGGCGAAAATCAGCCCCAGCATTTT
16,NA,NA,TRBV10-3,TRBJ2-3,CAIREPKGTSTDTQYF,TGTGCCATCAGAGAACCGAAAGGGACTAGCACAGATACGCAGTATTTT
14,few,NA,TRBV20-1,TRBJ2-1,CSPLTPSSYNEQFF,TGCAGTCCTCTAACTCCGAGCTCCTACAATGAGCAGTTCTTC
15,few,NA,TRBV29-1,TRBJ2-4,CSVVGRESLKNIQYF,TGCAGCGTCGTCGGACGGGAAAGCCTCAAAAACATTCAGTACTTC
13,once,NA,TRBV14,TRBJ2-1,CATERARNNEQFF,TGTGCCACCGAGAGGGCCCGGAACAATGAGCAGTTCTTC
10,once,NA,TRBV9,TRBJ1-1,CASKGPEAFF,TGTGCCAGCAAGGGTCCTGAAGCTTTCTTT
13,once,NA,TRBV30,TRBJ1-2,CAWISTANYGYTF,TGTGCCTGGATTAGTACGGCTAACTATGGCTACACCTTC
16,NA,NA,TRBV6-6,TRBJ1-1,CASSPPTRGGNTEAFF,TGTGCCAGCAGTCCGCCCACCCGAGGGGGGAACACTGAAGCTTTCTTT
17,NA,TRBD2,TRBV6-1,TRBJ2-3,CASSPFWASGSTDTQYF,TGTGCCAGCAGCCCCTTCTGGGCTAGCGGTAGCACAGATACGCAGTATTTT
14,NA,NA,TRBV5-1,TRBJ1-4,CASSLDQGRGKLFF,TGCGCCAGCAGCTTGGATCAGGGACGAGGAAAACTGTTTTTT
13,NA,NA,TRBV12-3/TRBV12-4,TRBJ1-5,CASSPPLGGAQHF,TGTGCCAGCAGTCCGCCCTTGGGGGGAGCCCAGCATTTT
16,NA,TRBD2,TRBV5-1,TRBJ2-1,CASSLAVFGSGFEQFF,TGCGCCAGCAGCTTGGCCGTCTTTGGTAGCGGGTTTGAGCAGTTCTTC
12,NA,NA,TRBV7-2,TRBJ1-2,CASTSRDYGYAF,TGTGCCAGCACCTCACGGGACTATGGCTACGCCTTC
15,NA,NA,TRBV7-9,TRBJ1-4,CASSLVTGRGEKLFF,TGTGCCAGCAGCTTAGTCACGGGTCGGGGAGAAAAACTGTTTTTT
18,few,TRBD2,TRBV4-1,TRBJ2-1,CASSHRSSGRISYNEQFF,TGCGCCAGCTCCCATAGGTCTAGCGGAAGAATCTCCTACAATGAGCAGTTCTTC
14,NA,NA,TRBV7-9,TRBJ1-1,CASSLTDKNTEAFF,TGTGCCAGCAGCTTAACAGACAAGAACACTGAAGCTTTCTTT
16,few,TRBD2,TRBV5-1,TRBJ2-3,CASSLSASGGSDTQYF,TGCGCCAGCAGCTTGTCCGCTAGCGGGGGATCAGATACGCAGTATTTT
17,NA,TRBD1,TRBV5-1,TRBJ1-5,CASSVIKEGQRRRPRHF,TGCGCCAGCAGCGTGATTAAGGAGGGACAGCGCCGGCGGCCCCGGCATTTT
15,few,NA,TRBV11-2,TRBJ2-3,CASSLTFASADTQYF,TGTGCCAGCAGTTTGACTTTCGCTAGCGCAGATACGCAGTATTTT
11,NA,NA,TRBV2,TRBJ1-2,CASGDGYGYTF,TGTGCCAGCGGTGACGGCTATGGCTACACCTTC
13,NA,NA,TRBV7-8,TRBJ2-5,CASSLTEGTPLYF,TGTGCCAGCAGCTTAACCGAGGGGACCCCCCTTTACTTC
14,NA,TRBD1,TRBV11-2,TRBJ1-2,CASVPGQGPYGYTF,TGTGCCAGCGTACCGGGACAGGGGCCCTATGGCTACACCTTC
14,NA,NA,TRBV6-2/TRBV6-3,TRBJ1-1,CASGYWGGNTEAFF,TGTGCAAGCGGTTACTGGGGCGGGAACACTGAAGCTTTCTTT
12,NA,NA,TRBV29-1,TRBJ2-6,CSVDAGANVLTF,TGCAGCGTTGACGCTGGGGCCAACGTCCTGACTTTC
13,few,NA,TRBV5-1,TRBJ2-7,CASSAVRHYEQYF,TGCGCCAGCAGCGCCGTACGCCACTACGAGCAGTACTTC
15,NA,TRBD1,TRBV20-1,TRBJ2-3,CSARDPETGADTQYF,TGCAGTGCTAGAGATCCGGAGACAGGGGCAGATACGCAGTATTTT
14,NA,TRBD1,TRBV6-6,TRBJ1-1,CASSRQGGDTEVFF,TGTGCCAGCAGCCGACAGGGAGGGGACACTGAAGTTTTCTTT
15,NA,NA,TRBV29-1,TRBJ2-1,CSAERPGAPYNEQFF,TGCAGCGCCGAGCGGCCAGGGGCACCCTACAATGAGCAGTTCTTC
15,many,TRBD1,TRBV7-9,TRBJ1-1,CASSSAGQQNTEAFF,TGTGCCAGCAGCTCAGCGGGACAGCAGAACACTGAAGCTTTCTTT
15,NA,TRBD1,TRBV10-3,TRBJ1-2,CAISDHGQGLYGYTF,TGTGCCATCAGTGACCACGGACAGGGCCTCTATGGCTACACCTTC
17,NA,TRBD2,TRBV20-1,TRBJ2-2,CSVPGLAGGSGTVELFF,TGCAGTGTACCGGGACTAGCGGGAGGGTCGGGCACCGTGGAGCTGTTTTTT